The rows below give T cell receptor beta chains drawn from one sample of a study of cytotoxic CD8 clonotypes in ibrutinib-treated CLL. TCRdb's copy holds only in-frame clones and misses some; the assay was immunoSEQ multiplex PCR. The profile shows approximately 120,000 clones, about 85% of them singletons. Sample: PBMCs, taken after 24 months of ibrutinib treatment. The receptors here all came from a human donor with chronic lymphocytic leukemia. The conserved cysteine and the conserved F or W are not part of the CDR3 here. The order of the fields is D gene, clone size, CDR3 length, J gene, V gene, CDR3 protein. D genes are given only for firm matches. The size field is filled for only some rows; it gives once, few, many or a size class.

>-|-|14|TRBJ1-1|TRBV5-6
ASSLQNGALGTEAF
>-|-|12|TRBJ2-7|TRBV5-4
ASSPDTRSYEQY
>TRBD1|-|12|TRBJ2-2|TRBV30
AWMTGGNTGELF
>TRBD1|-|13|TRBJ1-1|TRBV19
ASSIPGAGGTEAF
>-|-|12|TRBJ1-2|TRBV28
ASSVQGRGSGYT
>TRBD1|-|14|TRBJ1-4|TRBV5-4
ASSLVGQGRDEKLF
>TRBD1|-|14|TRBJ1-4|TRBV18
ASSPSGGQGNEKLF
>-|-|12|TRBJ1-3|TRBV2
ASSEWDSGNTIY
>TRBD1|-|14|TRBJ1-6|TRBV27
ASSLQGASYNSPLH
>TRBD1|-|13|TRBJ1-4|TRBV4-3
ASSQDRGGDEKLF
>TRBD2|-|20|TRBJ2-1|TRBV10-1
ASSEQVRGTSGGSSSYNEQF
>-|-|14|TRBJ1-2|TRBV25-1
ASSDPSGRGYYGYT
>-|-|9|TRBJ1-1|TRBV28
ASRGTGEAF
>TRBD1|-|17|TRBJ1-1|TRBV10-2
ASRGTGAPLRQRNTEAF
>-|-|13|TRBJ1-1|TRBV4-1
ASSQDRGAGTEAF
>-|once|13|TRBJ2-2|TRBV5-6
ASSWDGGEDGELF
>-|-|10|TRBJ2-3|TRBV9
ASSSSTDTQY
>TRBD1|-|14|TRBJ1-2|TRBV11-2
ASSSSPTGGSYGYT